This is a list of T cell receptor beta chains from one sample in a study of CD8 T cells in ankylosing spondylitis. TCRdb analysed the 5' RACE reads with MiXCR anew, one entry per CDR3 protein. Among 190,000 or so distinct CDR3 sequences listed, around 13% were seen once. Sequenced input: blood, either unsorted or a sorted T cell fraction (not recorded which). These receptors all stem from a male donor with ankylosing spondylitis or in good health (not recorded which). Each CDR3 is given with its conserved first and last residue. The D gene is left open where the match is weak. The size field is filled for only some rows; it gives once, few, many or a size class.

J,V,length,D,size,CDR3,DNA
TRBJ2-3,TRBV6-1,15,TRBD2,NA,CASVWRGTNTDTQYF,TGTGCCAGCGTCTGGCGGGGGACGAACACAGATACGCAGTATTTT
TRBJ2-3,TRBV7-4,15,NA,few,CASSLGGPSTDTQYF,TGTGCCAGCAGCTTAGGCGGACCCAGCACAGATACGCAGTATTTT
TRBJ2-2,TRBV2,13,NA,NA,CASSEILSGELFF,TGTGCCAGCAGTGAAATTCTCTCCGGGGAGCTGTTTTTT
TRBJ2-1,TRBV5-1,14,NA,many,CASSPPTEYNEQFF,TGCGCCAGCAGCCCACCGACAGAATACAATGAGCAGTTCTTC
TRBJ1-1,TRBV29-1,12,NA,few,CSVLGGSTEAFF,TGCAGCGTTCTAGGAGGGAGCACTGAAGCTTTCTTT
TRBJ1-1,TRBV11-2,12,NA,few,CASSSGVTEAFF,TGTGCCAGCAGCTCAGGGGTAACTGAAGCTTTCTTT
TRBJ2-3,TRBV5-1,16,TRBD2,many,CASSPGTSGAKDTQYF,TGCGCCAGCAGCCCTGGGACTAGCGGGGCAAAAGATACGCAGTATTTT
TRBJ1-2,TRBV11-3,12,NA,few,CASSPLYGGYTF,TGTGCCAGCAGTCCTCTTTACGGTGGCTACACCTTC
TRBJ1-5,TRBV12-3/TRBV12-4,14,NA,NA,CASSPSFDNQPQHF,TGTGCCAGCAGTCCGTCGTTCGACAATCAGCCCCAGCATTTT
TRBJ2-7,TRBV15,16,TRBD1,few,CATSRSVDRGAYEQYF,TGTGCCACCAGCAGATCCGTGGACAGGGGGGCCTACGAGCAGTACTTC
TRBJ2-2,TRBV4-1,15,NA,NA,CASSQGGSWPGELFF,TGCGCCAGCAGCCAAGGGGGTAGCTGGCCCGGGGAGCTGTTTTTT
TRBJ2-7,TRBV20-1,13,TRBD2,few,CSATGLAIHEQYF,TGCAGTGCTACAGGACTAGCTATCCATGAGCAGTACTTC
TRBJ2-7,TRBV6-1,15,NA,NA,CASSESPGSIYEQYF,TGTGCCAGCAGCGAATCCCCGGGGTCGATCTACGAGCAGTACTTC
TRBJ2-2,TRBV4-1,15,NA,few,CASSQGLSHPGELFF,TGCGCCAGCAGCCAAGGACTTTCTCATCCCGGGGAGCTGTTTTTT
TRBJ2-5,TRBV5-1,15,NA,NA,CASSVDILYMETQYF,TGCGCCAGCAGCGTCGACATTTTGTACATGGAGACCCAGTACTTC
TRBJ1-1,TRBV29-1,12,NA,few,CSVDSGATEAFF,TGCAGCGTTGACTCAGGGGCGACTGAAGCTTTCTTT
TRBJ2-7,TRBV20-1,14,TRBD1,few,CSARAGTGSYEQYF,TGCAGTGCTAGAGCCGGGACAGGGTCCTACGAGCAGTACTTC
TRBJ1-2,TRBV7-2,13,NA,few,CASSLAEMDGYTF,TGTGCCAGCAGCTTAGCGGAGATGGATGGCTACACCTTC
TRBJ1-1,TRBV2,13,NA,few,CASSELGYTEAFF,TGTGCCAGCAGTGAGTTGGGGTACACTGAAGCTTTCTTT
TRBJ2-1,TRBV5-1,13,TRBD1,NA,CASSYGTAGEQFF,TGCGCCAGCAGCTACGGGACAGCTGGAGAGCAGTTCTTC
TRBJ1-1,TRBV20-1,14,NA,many,CSASFREGNTEAFF,TGCAGTGCTAGTTTTCGGGAGGGGAACACTGAAGCTTTCTTT
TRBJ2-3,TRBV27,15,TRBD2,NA,CASSSAGGSRDTQYF,TGTGCCAGCAGTTCCGCGGGAGGGTCAAGAGATACGCAGTATTTT
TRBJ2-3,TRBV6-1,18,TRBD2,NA,CASSERVAGGHQADTQYF,TGTGCCAGCAGTGAGAGGGTAGCGGGAGGTCACCAAGCAGATACGCAGTATTTT